The clone carrying this T cell receptor (beta chain) was detected only once. Per the authors' pipeline: Amplifying reference gene primers gave estimates of nucleated cell counts. Repertoires were generated with immunoSEQ multiplex PCR, while TCRdb's copy carries only in-frame clones and drops some. From that table come the V and J calls and clone size; the DNA was used to work out D and trimming. The sample has under 150,000 clones; approximately 84% are singletons. In germline, CDR1 is MGHRA, CDR2 YSYEKL. The junction had 8 bases not matched to a gene; V was cut back by 0 bases and J by 4 bases. The CDR3 sequence is 16 residues long. The data derive from a study of blood T cell repertoires in COVID-19. The wider study: Specimens from acute and convalescent COVID-19 originated in the United States, Italy and Spain. T cells, B-cell-depleted T cells, or PBMCs supplied cDNA or gDNA.

The gene calls are TRBV4-1 and TRBJ1-2, with 7 bases that match TRBD1. The source material was peripheral blood. This clonotype was sampled from a woman aged 80 or over with acute or convalescent COVID-19. The CDR3 region has the DNA TGCGCCAGCAGCCAAGATCGGAACAGGGGACGCTATGGCTACACCTTC. It is translated as CASSQDRNRGRYGYTF.